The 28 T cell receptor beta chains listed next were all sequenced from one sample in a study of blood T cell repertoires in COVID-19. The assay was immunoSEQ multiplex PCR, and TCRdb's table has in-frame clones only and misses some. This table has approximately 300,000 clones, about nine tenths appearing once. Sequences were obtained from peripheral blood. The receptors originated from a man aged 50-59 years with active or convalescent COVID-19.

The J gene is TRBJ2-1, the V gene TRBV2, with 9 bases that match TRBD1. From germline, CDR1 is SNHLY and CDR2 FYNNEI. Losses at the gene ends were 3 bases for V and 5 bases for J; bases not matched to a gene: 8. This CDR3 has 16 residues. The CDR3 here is CASSDPGQGFDNEQFF. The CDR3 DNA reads TGTGCCAGCAGTGATCCGGGACAGGGCTTCGACAATGAGCAGTTCTTC.

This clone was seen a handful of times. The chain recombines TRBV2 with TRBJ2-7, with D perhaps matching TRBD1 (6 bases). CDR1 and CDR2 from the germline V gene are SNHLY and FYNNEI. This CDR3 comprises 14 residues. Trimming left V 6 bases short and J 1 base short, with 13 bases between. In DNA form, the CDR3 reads TGTGCCAGCAGGGCGAGGGGACATTCCTACGAGCAGTACTTC. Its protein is CASRARGHSYEQYF.

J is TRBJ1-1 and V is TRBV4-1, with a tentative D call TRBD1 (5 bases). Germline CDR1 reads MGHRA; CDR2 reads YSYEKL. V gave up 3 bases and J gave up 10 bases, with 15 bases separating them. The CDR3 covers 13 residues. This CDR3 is CASSQLYPGGAFF. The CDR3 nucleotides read TGCGCCAGCAGCCAGTTATATCCCGGGGGAGCTTTCTTT.

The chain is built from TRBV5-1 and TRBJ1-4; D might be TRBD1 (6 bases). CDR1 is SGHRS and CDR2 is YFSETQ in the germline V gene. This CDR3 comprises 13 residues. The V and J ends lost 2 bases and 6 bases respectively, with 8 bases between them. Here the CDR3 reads CASSFRTDEKLFF. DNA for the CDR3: TGCGCCAGCAGCTTTAGGACAGATGAAAAACTGTTTTTT.

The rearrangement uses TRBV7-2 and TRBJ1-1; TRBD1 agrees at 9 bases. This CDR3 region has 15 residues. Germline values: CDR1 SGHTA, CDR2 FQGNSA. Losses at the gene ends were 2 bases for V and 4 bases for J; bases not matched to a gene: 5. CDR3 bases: TGTGCCAGCAGCTTATGGACAGGGGAGGGCACTGAAGCTTTCTTT. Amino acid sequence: CASSLWTGEGTEAFF.

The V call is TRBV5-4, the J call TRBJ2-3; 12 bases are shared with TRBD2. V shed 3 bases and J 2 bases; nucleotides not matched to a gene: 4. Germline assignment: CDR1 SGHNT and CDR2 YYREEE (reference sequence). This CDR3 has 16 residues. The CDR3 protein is CASSSRLAGATDTQYF. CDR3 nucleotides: TGTGCCAGCAGCTCTAGACTAGCGGGAGCCACAGATACGCAGTATTTT. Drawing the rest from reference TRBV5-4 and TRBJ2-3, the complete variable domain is ETGVTQSPTHLIKTRGQQVTLRCSSQSGHNTVSWYQQALGQGPQFIFQYYREEENGRGNFPPRFSGLQFPNYSSELNVNALELDDSALYLCASSSRLAGATDTQYFGPGTRLTVL.

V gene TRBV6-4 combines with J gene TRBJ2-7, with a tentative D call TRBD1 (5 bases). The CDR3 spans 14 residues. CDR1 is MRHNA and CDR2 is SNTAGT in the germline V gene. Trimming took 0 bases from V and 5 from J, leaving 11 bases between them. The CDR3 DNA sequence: TGTGCCAGCAGTGACTCAAAGGGGATCGACGAGCAGTACTTC. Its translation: CASSDSKGIDEQYF.

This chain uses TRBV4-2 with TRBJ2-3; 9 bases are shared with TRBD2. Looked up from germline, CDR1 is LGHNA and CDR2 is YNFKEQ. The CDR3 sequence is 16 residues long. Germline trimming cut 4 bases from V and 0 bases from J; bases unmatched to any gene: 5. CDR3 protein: CASSRPSGASTDTQYF. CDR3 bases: TGTGCCAGCAGCCGTCCTAGCGGGGCTAGCACAGATACGCAGTATTTT.

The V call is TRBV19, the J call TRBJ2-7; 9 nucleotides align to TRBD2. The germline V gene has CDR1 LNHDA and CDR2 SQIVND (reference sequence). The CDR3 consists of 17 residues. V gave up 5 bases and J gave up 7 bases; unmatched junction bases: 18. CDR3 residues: CASSGFSGSWSSREQYF. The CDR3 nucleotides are TGTGCCAGTAGTGGATTTAGCGGGAGTTGGTCTAGTCGAGAGCAGTACTTC.

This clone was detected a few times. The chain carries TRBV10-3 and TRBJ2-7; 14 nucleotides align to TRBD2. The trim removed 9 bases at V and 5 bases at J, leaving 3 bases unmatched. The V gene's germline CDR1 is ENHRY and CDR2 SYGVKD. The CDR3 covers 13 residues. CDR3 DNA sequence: TGTGCCATTGGGACTAGCGGGGGCCACGAGCAGTACTTC. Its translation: CAIGTSGGHEQYF.

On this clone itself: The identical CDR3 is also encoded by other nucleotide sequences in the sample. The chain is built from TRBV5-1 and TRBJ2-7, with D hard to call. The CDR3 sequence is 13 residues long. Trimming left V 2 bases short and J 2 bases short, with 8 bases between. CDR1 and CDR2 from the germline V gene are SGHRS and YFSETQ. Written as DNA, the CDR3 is TGCGCCAGCAGCTTTGACATTACCTACGAGCAGTACTTC. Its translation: CASSFDITYEQYF.

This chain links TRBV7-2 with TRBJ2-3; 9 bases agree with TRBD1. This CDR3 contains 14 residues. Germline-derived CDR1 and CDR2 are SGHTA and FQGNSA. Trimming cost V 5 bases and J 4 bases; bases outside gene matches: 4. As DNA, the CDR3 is TGTGCCAGCAGCCCCCGGACAGGGGCAGATACGCAGTATTTT. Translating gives CASSPRTGADTQYF.

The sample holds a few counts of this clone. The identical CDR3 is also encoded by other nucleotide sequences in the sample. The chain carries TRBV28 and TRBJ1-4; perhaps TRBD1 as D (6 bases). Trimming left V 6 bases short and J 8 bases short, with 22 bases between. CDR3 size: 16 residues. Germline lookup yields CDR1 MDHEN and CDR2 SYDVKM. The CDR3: CASRHHGGGGGEKLFF. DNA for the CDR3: TGTGCCAGCAGGCATCACGGGGGGGGCGGGGGGGAAAAACTGTTTTTT.

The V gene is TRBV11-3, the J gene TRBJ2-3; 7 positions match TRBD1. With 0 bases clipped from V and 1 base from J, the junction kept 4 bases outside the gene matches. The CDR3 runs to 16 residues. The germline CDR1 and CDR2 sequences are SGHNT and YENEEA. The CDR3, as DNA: TGTGCCAGCAGCTTAGACGGGGACAGAGGCACAGATACGCAGTATTTT. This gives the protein CASSLDGDRGTDTQYF.

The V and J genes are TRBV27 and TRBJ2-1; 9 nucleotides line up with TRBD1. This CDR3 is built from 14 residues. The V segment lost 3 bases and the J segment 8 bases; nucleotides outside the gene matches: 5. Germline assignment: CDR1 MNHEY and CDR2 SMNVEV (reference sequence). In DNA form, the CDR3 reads TGTGCCAGCAGTTTCGGACAGGGGCCCGATGAGCAGTTCTTC. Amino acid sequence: CASSFGQGPDEQFF.

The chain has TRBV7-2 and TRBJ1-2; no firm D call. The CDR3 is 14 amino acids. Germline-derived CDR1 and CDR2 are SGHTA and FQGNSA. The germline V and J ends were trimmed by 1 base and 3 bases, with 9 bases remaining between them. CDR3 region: CASSLVPGDYGYTF. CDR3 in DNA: TGTGCCAGCAGCTTAGTTCCGGGAGACTATGGCTACACCTTC. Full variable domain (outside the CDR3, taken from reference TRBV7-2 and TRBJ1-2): GAGVSQSPSNKVTEKGKDVELRCDPISGHTALYWYRQSLGQGLEFLIYFQGNSAPDKSGLPSDRFSAERTGGSVSTLTIQRTQQEDSAVYLCASSLVPGDYGYTFGSGTRLTVV.

In nucleotides, the CDR3 is TGTGCCAGCAGCCCAAAGGGCGGGGTCACCGGGGAGCTGTTTTTT. Its translation is CASSPKGGVTGELFF. The V gene is TRBV11-2, the J gene TRBJ2-2; tentative D call: TRBD2 (6 bases). Germline CDR1 and CDR2: SGHAT and FQNNGV. This CDR3 has 15 residues. Trimming removed 5 bases from V and 4 bases from J, with 14 bases in between.

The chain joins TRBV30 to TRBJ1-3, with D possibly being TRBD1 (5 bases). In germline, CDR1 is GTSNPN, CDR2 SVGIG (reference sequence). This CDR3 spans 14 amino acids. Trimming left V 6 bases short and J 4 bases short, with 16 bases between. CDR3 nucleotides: TGTGCCTGTCAATGGGCAGGGTTCGGAAACACCATATATTTT. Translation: CACQWAGFGNTIYF.

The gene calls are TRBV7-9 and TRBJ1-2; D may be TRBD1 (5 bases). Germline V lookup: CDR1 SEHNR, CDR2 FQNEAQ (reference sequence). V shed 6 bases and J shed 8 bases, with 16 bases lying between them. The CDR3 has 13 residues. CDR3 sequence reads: CASRFGGSGGYTF. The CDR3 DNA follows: TGTGCCAGCAGATTCGGGGGTTCGGGAGGCTACACCTTC.

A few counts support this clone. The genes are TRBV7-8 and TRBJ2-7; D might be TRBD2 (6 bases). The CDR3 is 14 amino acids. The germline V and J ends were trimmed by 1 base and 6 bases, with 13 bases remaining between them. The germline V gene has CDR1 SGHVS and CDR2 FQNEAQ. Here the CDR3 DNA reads TGTGCCAGCAGCTTAGGTCAGGGAGGAGCCGAGCAGTACTTC. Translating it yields CASSLGQGGAEQYF. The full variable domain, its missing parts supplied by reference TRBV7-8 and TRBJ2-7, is GAGVSQSPRYKVAKRGQDVALRCDPISGHVSLFWYQQALGQGPEFLTYFQNEAQLDKSGLPSDRFFAERPEGSVSTLKIQRTQQEDSAVYLCASSLGQGGAEQYFGPGTRLTVT.

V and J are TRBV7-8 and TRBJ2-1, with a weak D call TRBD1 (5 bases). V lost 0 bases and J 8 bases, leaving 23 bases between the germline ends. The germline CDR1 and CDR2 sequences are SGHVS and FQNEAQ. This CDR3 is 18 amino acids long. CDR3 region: CASSLARRTTGLRHEQFF. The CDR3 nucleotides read TGTGCCAGCAGCTTAGCCCGCCGGACAACCGGGTTGAGGCATGAGCAGTTCTTC.

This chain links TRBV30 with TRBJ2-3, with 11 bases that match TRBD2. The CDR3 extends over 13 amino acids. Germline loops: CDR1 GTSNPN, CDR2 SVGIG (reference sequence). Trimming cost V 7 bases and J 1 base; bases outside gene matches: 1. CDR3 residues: CALTSGGTDTQYF. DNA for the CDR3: TGTGCCTTGACTAGCGGGGGCACAGATACGCAGTATTTT.

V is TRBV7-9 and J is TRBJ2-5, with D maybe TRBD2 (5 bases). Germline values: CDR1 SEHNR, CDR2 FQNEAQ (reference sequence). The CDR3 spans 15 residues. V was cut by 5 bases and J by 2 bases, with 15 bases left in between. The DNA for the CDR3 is TGTGCCAGCAGCCCTCGGGGTGGGCTGCAAGAGACCCAGTACTTC. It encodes CASSPRGGLQETQYF. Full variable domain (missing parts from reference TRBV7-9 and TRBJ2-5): DTGVSQNPRHKITKRGQNVTFRCDPISEHNRLYWYRQTLGQGPEFLTYFQNEAQLEKSRLLSDRFSAERPKGSFSTLEIQRTEQGDSAMYLCASSPRGGLQETQYFGPGTRLLVL.

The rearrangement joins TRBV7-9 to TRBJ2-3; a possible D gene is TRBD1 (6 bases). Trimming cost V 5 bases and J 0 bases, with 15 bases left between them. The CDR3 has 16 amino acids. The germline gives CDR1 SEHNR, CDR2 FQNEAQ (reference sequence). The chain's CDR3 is CASSPGQRSSTDTQYF. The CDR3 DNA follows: TGTGCCAGCAGCCCCGGACAGAGATCTAGCACAGATACGCAGTATTTT. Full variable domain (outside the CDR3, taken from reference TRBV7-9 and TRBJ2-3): DTGVSQNPRHKITKRGQNVTFRCDPISEHNRLYWYRQTLGQGPEFLTYFQNEAQLEKSRLLSDRFSAERPKGSFSTLEIQRTEQGDSAMYLCASSPGQRSSTDTQYFGPGTRLTVL.

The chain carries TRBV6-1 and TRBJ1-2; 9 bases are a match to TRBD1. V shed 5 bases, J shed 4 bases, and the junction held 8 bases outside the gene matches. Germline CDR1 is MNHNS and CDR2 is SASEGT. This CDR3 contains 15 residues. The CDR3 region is CASSSPGQGGYGYTF. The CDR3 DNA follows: TGTGCCAGCAGTTCCCCGGGACAGGGAGGCTATGGCTACACCTTC.

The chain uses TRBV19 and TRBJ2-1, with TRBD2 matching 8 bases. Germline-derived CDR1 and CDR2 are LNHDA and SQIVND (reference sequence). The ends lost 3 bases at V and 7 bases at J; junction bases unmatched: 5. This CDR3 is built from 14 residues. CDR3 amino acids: CASSIRGRLNEQFF. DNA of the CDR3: TGTGCCAGTAGTATTCGCGGGAGGTTGAATGAGCAGTTCTTC.

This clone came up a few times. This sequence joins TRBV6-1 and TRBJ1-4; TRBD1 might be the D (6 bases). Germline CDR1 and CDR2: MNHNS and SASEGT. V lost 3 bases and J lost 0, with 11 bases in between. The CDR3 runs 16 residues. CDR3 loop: CASSERDTTTNEKLFF. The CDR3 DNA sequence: TGTGCCAGCAGTGAGAGGGACACCACAACTAATGAAAAACTGTTTTTT.

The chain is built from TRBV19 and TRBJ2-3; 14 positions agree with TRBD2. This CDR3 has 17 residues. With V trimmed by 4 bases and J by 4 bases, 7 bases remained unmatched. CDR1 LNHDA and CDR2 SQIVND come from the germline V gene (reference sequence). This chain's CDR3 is CASSSRTSGGRPDTQYF. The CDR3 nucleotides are TGTGCCAGTAGTAGCCGGACTAGCGGGGGGAGACCAGATACGCAGTATTTT.